This T cell receptor (beta chain) was found in a study of shared T cell receptors in the human thymus (TCRdb year 2021). About the study as a whole: The study examined how self-reactive, shared T-cell receptor alpha chains are generated in the human thymus.

The library was built by means of the immunoSEQ multiplex PCR assay. The source is immuneACCESS, and TCRdb retained only in-frame sequences with V and J called. Part of the clones is not carried over; for the studies checked, unresolved V genes explain less than half of this, and the remainder is unexplained. The sample includes 650,000 to 950,000 clones, with around 85% observed a single time. The top ten clones comprise approximately 0.01% of the sample. On this clone itself: The target of this receptor is not known. No much larger clone exists at a distance of one base, and base qualities are not known.

The same data also went into a second study, on human thymus T cells. The second source states: Immunologically healthy infants undergoing open corrective cardiac surgery for congenital heart defects in Finland were used as donors. Thymus tissue was obtained as surgical resects removed during corrective cardiac surgery. Usage of V and J gene segments appeared to be biased in both the thymic and the peripheral blood repertoires. Highly overlapping thymic TCR repertoires among unrelated individuals were reported in the related research. The study described the TCR alpha and beta repertoires in about eight infant thymus samples and a handful of matching peripheral blood samples. The cohort included six male and a couple of female infants, with donor ages spanning 7 to 244 days. Thymocytes were released mechanically from tissue and stored at -70 °C as pellets of roughly 9.5-32 million cells. Genomic DNA was extracted from frozen cell pellets with a QIAsymphony instrument. The immunoSEQ multiplex PCR assay was used to amplify the TCRB and TCRAD loci from a standardized quantity of quality-controlled genomic DNA. Amplicons spanned the V(D)J region at a length sufficient to cover the CDR3 and identify V and J genes. Amplicon sequencing was performed on an Illumina platform through the commercial immunoSEQ service. Primer bias and sequencing errors were corrected using previously described methods, and TCRAD and TCRB definitions followed the IMGT database. immunoSEQ Analyzer 3.0 and VDJTools were used for repertoire analysis, which covered basic statistics, V/J segment usage, diversity estimates, rarefaction and pairwise overlap. Diversity was estimated with Chao1, ChaoE, Efron-Thisted, Shannon and inverse Simpson indices, and also on datasets down-sampled to the smallest sample. Repertoire overlap was determined by strict matching of CDR3 nucleotide sequence, V gene and J gene, and Jaccard-based multidimensional scaling clustering was applied. Thymus samples yielded on average approximately 800,000 unique TCRB clonotypes, compared with roughly 92,000 from blood samples.

Sequencing was done on a sample of thymocytes. The TCR originated in a girl under three years old with a congenital heart defect. Donor details come from another sample of the same person, matched by shared clones.

The DNA sequence is TGCGCCAGCAGCCCCTCTCCAGGGATTCAGGGCAATCAGCCCCAGCATTTT. Its product reads: CASSPSPGIQGNQPQHF. Recombination joined TRBV5-1 with TRBJ1-5; perhaps TRBD1 is the D gene, with 5 bases matching. CDR1 and CDR2, per the germline V gene, are SGHRS and YFSETQ. The CDR3 covers 17 residues, taking in both the cysteine and the phenylalanine. Only the CDR3 part of the read is kept: 51 bases, read in frame from the first base. Relative to germline, V is 4 bases shorter and J is 2 bases shorter, with 19 bases between their ends.